The subject of this entry is one TCR beta chain. The target antigen is unknown. What was amplified from RNA transcripts were TCR beta CDR3 regions. An initial round of RT-PCR targeting the TCR CDR3 relied on the HTBI primer set. MiXCR was run by TCRdb on the multiplex PCR reads, yielding one entry per CDR3 protein. The sample records 370,000 or so distinct CDR3 sequences, approximately 15% being singletons. This sample stems from a study of T cells in Graves' hyperthyroidism and ophthalmopathy. Study background: Before treatment of any kind, peripheral blood was taken at initial diagnosis.

The V gene end was trimmed by 3 bases and the J gene end by 4 bases; junction bases not matched to a gene: 7. The CDR3 totals 15 residues. CDR1 is MDHEN, CDR2 SYDVKM, per germline. Not enrolled were patients with uncontrolled infection, other autoimmune disease, pregnancy or lactation. Together with thyroid ultrasound, orbital computed tomography, serum thyroxine and TRAb, clinical symptoms were used for diagnoses. Points from the study as a whole: Most clonotypes expanded in thyroid above 0.001 were likewise present in blood.

Sequences were obtained from blood. V is TRBV28 and J is TRBJ1-2, with TRBD1 identical over 8 bases. The receptor comes from a man between 25 and 39 years old with Graves' hyperthyroidism that later progressed to Graves' ophthalmopathy. The CDR3 bases are TGTGCCAGCAGTTTTCAGGGGGCACGAAGCTATGGCTACACCTTC. Residues: CASSFQGARSYGYTF.